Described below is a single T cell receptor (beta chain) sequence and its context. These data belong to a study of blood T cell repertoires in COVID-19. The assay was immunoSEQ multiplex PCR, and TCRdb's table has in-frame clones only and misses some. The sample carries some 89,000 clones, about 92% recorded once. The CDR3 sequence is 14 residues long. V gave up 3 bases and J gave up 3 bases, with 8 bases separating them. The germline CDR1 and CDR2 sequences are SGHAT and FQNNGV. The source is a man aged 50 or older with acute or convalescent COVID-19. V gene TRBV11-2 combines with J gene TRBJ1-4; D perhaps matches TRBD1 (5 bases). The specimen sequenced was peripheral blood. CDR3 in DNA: TGTGCCAGCAGCTTCAGGACATCTAATGAAAAACTGTTTTTT. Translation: CASSFRTSNEKLFF.